This T cell receptor beta chain was documented in a study of blood T cells in healthy people across ages. Those donating, healthy Caucasian individuals from Russia, were aged 6 to 90. The authors ran a second PCR of about 7 to 11 cycles using a sample-barcoded 5' primer and a J-beta primer mix. TCRdb re-analysed the 5' RACE reads in MiXCR, keeping a single row per CDR3 protein. The table includes fewer than 2,000,000 distinct CDR3 sequences, 30% to 35% detected once. This CDR3 has 17 amino acids. The germline V gene encodes CDR1 SGHVS and CDR2 FNYEAQ. The V segment lost 2 bases and the J segment 4 bases; nucleotides outside the gene matches: 6.

This chain joins TRBV7-6 and TRBJ2-3; 13 positions match TRBD2. Sequences were obtained from blood. The TCR was taken from a woman aged 25 to 39 in good health. CDR3 protein: CASSLSSTSGRSDTQYF. DNA for the CDR3: TGTGCCAGCAGCTTATCCTCGACTAGCGGGAGGTCAGATACGCAGTATTTT.